This TCR beta chain appears in the sequencing data of a study of blood T cell repertoires in COVID-19. Study background: Sites in the United States, Italy and Spain provided acute and convalescent COVID-19 samples. T cells, B-cell-depleted T cells, or PBMCs supplied cDNA or gDNA.

During active infection, Seattle patients enrolled and were then monitored through disease. Germline V CDR1 and CDR2: LNHDA, SQIVND (reference sequence). This CDR3 region has 17 residues. The V gene end was trimmed by 0 bases and the J gene end by 0 bases; junction bases not matched to a gene: 5. In the original analysis: Quantification of nucleated cells was approximated via reference gene primer amplification. Profiled with immunoSEQ multiplex PCR; TCRdb holds only in-frame clones, not every one. D and trimming were read from the DNA, whereas the V and J calls and clone size are those reported in that table. The table lists about 120,000 clones, approximately 89% of them singletons.

The clonotype originates from a woman aged 55-70 years with COVID-19, enrolled during active disease. V gene TRBV19 combines with J gene TRBJ1-3; 7 bases are shared with TRBD1. Material for sequencing was peripheral blood. CDR3 DNA sequence: TGTGCCAGTAGTATAGATGGGGACAGCCTCTCTGGAAACACCATATATTTT. This translates into CASSIDGDSLSGNTIYF.